This T cell receptor (beta chain) was profiled in a study of cytomegalovirus exposure and HLA in healthy donors. Looked up from germline, CDR1 is MGHRA and CDR2 is YSYEKL. This CDR3 comprises 14 residues. Unmatched junction bases numbered 9, after V lost 4 bases and J lost 6 bases. Turning to this clone: Its antigen is unknown.

The study, taken as a whole, reports: Among TCR beta chains of equal frequency, HLA-associated ones were more clonally expanded in a later analysis. Listed as cytomegalovirus-associated were about 160 TCR beta chains.

The study ran its PCR with 60 Vbeta and 13 Jbeta primers. Measured with immunoSEQ multiplex PCR; TCRdb has only the in-frame clones, and not every one. The table lists about 200,000 clones, 75% to 85% of them singletons. The sequencing sample was made of PBMCs. This sequence originates from a woman aged 50 to 65 in good health and CMV-seronegative. The chain links TRBV4-1 to TRBJ2-7; 7 bases fit TRBD1. The CDR3 sequence: CASSPGQDPAEQYF. The CDR3 DNA sequence: TGCGCCAGCAGCCCCGGACAGGACCCGGCCGAGCAGTACTTC.